These T cell receptor beta chains were read from a single sample in a study of T cell responses to AZD1222 COVID-19 vaccine. Assay used: immunoSEQ multiplex PCR; TCRdb lists only in-frame clones, some missing. The sample includes 100,000 to 150,000 clones, more than 90% of them seen just once. Sample: peripheral blood, taken 28 days after the second AZD1222 dose. These receptor sequences come from an adult who received the AZD1222 COVID-19 vaccine. Both conserved end residues are part of each CDR3. The order of the fields is CDR3 length, D gene, clone size, J gene, V gene, CDR3 protein, CDR3 DNA. The D gene is left open where the match is weak. The size entry is marked missing in some rows and otherwise reads once, few, many or a size class.

cdr3_length: 15
d_call: .
clone_size: .
j_call: TRBJ2-7
v_call: TRBV18
cdr3_aa: CASSPSSGEIYEQYF
cdr3_nt: TGTGCCAGCTCACCAAGCTCCGGCGAGATTTACGAGCAGTACTTC

cdr3_length: 16
d_call: .
clone_size: .
j_call: TRBJ2-7
v_call: TRBV7-2
cdr3_aa: CASSLGSTQSSYEQYF
cdr3_nt: TGTGCCAGCAGCTTAGGTTCTACCCAGAGCTCCTACGAGCAGTACTTC

cdr3_length: 15
d_call: .
clone_size: .
j_call: TRBJ1-4
v_call: TRBV25-1
cdr3_aa: CASSEYGGFSEKLFF
cdr3_nt: TGTGCCAGCAGTGAATATGGAGGGTTTAGTGAAAAACTGTTTTTT

cdr3_length: 13
d_call: .
clone_size: .
j_call: TRBJ1-1
v_call: TRBV6-4
cdr3_aa: CASSPGGDTEAFF
cdr3_nt: TGTGCCAGCAGTCCGGGTGGGGACACTGAAGCTTTCTTT

cdr3_length: 14
d_call: TRBD1
clone_size: .
j_call: TRBJ1-4
v_call: TRBV7-9
cdr3_aa: CASSPGTANEKLFF
cdr3_nt: TGTGCCAGCAGCCCCGGGACAGCTAATGAAAAACTGTTTTTT

cdr3_length: 14
d_call: TRBD2
clone_size: .
j_call: TRBJ2-1
v_call: TRBV7-9
cdr3_aa: CASSPGLADNEQFF
cdr3_nt: TGTGCCAGCAGCCCTGGACTAGCGGACAATGAGCAGTTCTTC

cdr3_length: 12
d_call: .
clone_size: .
j_call: TRBJ1-1
v_call: TRBV29-1
cdr3_aa: CSGGNRATEAFF
cdr3_nt: TGCAGCGGGGGAAACAGGGCCACTGAAGCTTTCTTT

cdr3_length: 14
d_call: .
clone_size: few
j_call: TRBJ1-5
v_call: TRBV19
cdr3_aa: CASSIQGAFQPQHF
cdr3_nt: TGTGCCAGTAGTATACAGGGTGCGTTTCAGCCCCAGCATTTT

cdr3_length: 19
d_call: .
clone_size: .
j_call: TRBJ1-2
v_call: TRBV4-3
cdr3_aa: CASSQDLSVRGGPPYGYTF
cdr3_nt: TGCGCCAGCAGCCAAGATCTAAGCGTTAGGGGGGGGCCCCCCTATGGCTACACCTTC

cdr3_length: 14
d_call: .
clone_size: .
j_call: TRBJ1-5
v_call: TRBV4-3
cdr3_aa: CASSQDAGLGAQHF
cdr3_nt: TGCGCCAGCAGCCAAGATGCCGGGCTAGGGGCCCAGCATTTT

cdr3_length: 14
d_call: TRBD2
clone_size: .
j_call: TRBJ2-7
v_call: TRBV5-1
cdr3_aa: CASSYSGRVHEQYF
cdr3_nt: TGCGCCAGCAGCTATAGCGGGAGGGTCCACGAGCAGTACTTC

cdr3_length: 15
d_call: .
clone_size: .
j_call: TRBJ1-2
v_call: TRBV7-9
cdr3_aa: CASSLDREALYGYTF
cdr3_nt: TGTGCCAGCAGCTTAGACAGGGAAGCCCTCTATGGCTACACCTTC

cdr3_length: 14
d_call: .
clone_size: .
j_call: TRBJ2-2
v_call: TRBV5-1
cdr3_aa: CASSPQVPTGELFF
cdr3_nt: TGCGCCAGCAGCCCGCAGGTGCCCACCGGGGAGCTGTTTTTT

cdr3_length: 15
d_call: TRBD2
clone_size: .
j_call: TRBJ2-7
v_call: TRBV5-1
cdr3_aa: CASSLKLAGGQEQYF
cdr3_nt: TGCGCCAGCAGCTTGAAACTAGCGGGAGGGCAGGAGCAGTACTTC

cdr3_length: 19
d_call: .
clone_size: .
j_call: TRBJ2-5
v_call: TRBV21-1
cdr3_aa: CASSRGLAGGPHGEETQYF
cdr3_nt: TGTGCCAGCAGCAGGGGACTAGCGGGAGGCCCCCACGGGGAAGAGACCCAGTACTTC

cdr3_length: 14
d_call: TRBD1
clone_size: .
j_call: TRBJ1-1
v_call: TRBV9
cdr3_aa: CASSFGTGNTEAFF
cdr3_nt: TGTGCCAGCAGCTTTGGGACAGGAAACACTGAAGCTTTCTTT

cdr3_length: 14
d_call: .
clone_size: .
j_call: TRBJ2-7
v_call: TRBV7-2
cdr3_aa: CASAPGPYSYEQYF
cdr3_nt: TGTGCCAGCGCCCCGGGACCCTACTCCTACGAGCAGTACTTC

cdr3_length: 12
d_call: .
clone_size: .
j_call: TRBJ2-1
v_call: TRBV11-2
cdr3_aa: CASSLLGWEQFF
cdr3_nt: TGTGCCAGCAGCCTTCTGGGGTGGGAGCAGTTCTTC

cdr3_length: 15
d_call: TRBD1
clone_size: .
j_call: TRBJ2-3
v_call: TRBV6-2/TRBV6-3
cdr3_aa: CASSYAGDRWDTQYF
cdr3_nt: TGTGCCAGCAGTTACGCCGGGGACAGGTGGGATACGCAGTATTTT

cdr3_length: 16
d_call: .
clone_size: .
j_call: TRBJ2-4
v_call: TRBV19
cdr3_aa: CASSIGTSLAKNIQYF
cdr3_nt: TGTGCCAGTAGTATCGGGACAAGCCTAGCCAAAAACATTCAGTACTTC

cdr3_length: 15
d_call: .
clone_size: .
j_call: TRBJ2-7
v_call: TRBV21-1
cdr3_aa: CASLLTGTSVYEQYF
cdr3_nt: TGTGCCAGTCTATTAACCGGGACTAGCGTTTACGAGCAGTACTTC

cdr3_length: 14
d_call: TRBD2
clone_size: .
j_call: TRBJ2-7
v_call: TRBV7-3
cdr3_aa: CASSPAGGPDEQYF
cdr3_nt: TGTGCCAGCAGCCCAGCGGGAGGGCCAGACGAGCAGTACTTC

cdr3_length: 13
d_call: .
clone_size: .
j_call: TRBJ2-1
v_call: TRBV24-1
cdr3_aa: CATSDRLRDEQFF
cdr3_nt: TGTGCCACCAGTGATCGACTCCGGGATGAGCAGTTCTTC

cdr3_length: 17
d_call: TRBD1
clone_size: .
j_call: TRBJ1-5
v_call: TRBV9
cdr3_aa: CASSPGTGRRDNQPQHF
cdr3_nt: TGTGCCAGCAGCCCCGGGACAGGGCGAAGGGACAATCAGCCCCAGCATTTT

cdr3_length: 16
d_call: TRBD1
clone_size: .
j_call: TRBJ1-2
v_call: TRBV4-2
cdr3_aa: CASSQVGQDRNYGYTF
cdr3_nt: TGTGCCAGCAGCCAAGTGGGACAGGATCGTAACTATGGCTACACCTTC

cdr3_length: 12
d_call: .
clone_size: .
j_call: TRBJ1-1
v_call: TRBV30
cdr3_aa: CAWGRPSTEAFF
cdr3_nt: TGTGCCTGGGGACGACCTTCCACTGAAGCTTTCTTT

cdr3_length: 15
d_call: .
clone_size: .
j_call: TRBJ2-1
v_call: TRBV11-1
cdr3_aa: CASSLGGASYNEQFF
cdr3_nt: TGTGCCAGCAGCTTGGGCGGGGCCTCCTACAATGAGCAGTTCTTC

cdr3_length: 13
d_call: .
clone_size: .
j_call: TRBJ1-5
v_call: TRBV19
cdr3_aa: CASNGGRSQPQHF
cdr3_nt: TGTGCCAGTAATGGGGGGAGAAGTCAGCCCCAGCATTTT

cdr3_length: 14
d_call: .
clone_size: .
j_call: TRBJ1-5
v_call: TRBV27
cdr3_aa: CASSSNRPNQPQHF
cdr3_nt: TGTGCCAGCAGCTCTAACAGGCCCAATCAGCCCCAGCATTTT

cdr3_length: 13
d_call: .
clone_size: .
j_call: TRBJ2-7
v_call: TRBV19
cdr3_aa: CASSIRDSYEQYF
cdr3_nt: TGTGCCAGTAGTATCCGGGACTCCTACGAGCAGTACTTC

cdr3_length: 14
d_call: .
clone_size: .
j_call: TRBJ1-1
v_call: TRBV6-6
cdr3_aa: CASRRDGTDGEAFF
cdr3_nt: TGTGCCAGCAGGCGGGACGGAACGGATGGGGAAGCTTTCTTT

cdr3_length: 15
d_call: TRBD2
clone_size: .
j_call: TRBJ2-7
v_call: TRBV28
cdr3_aa: CASSFPTSGSYEQYF
cdr3_nt: TGTGCCAGCAGTTTCCCGACTAGCGGCTCCTACGAGCAGTACTTC

cdr3_length: 18
d_call: .
clone_size: .
j_call: TRBJ1-2
v_call: TRBV9
cdr3_aa: CASSAEGPRGVLYYGYTF
cdr3_nt: TGTGCCAGCAGCGCGGAGGGGCCAAGGGGGGTTTTATACTATGGCTACACCTTC

cdr3_length: 16
d_call: .
clone_size: .
j_call: TRBJ2-1
v_call: TRBV5-8
cdr3_aa: CASSPWGGGTYNEQFF
cdr3_nt: TGTGCCAGCAGCCCTTGGGGCGGCGGGACCTACAATGAGCAGTTCTTC

cdr3_length: 16
d_call: .
clone_size: .
j_call: TRBJ2-2
v_call: TRBV13
cdr3_aa: CASSRGGSGNTGELFF
cdr3_nt: TGTGCCAGCAGCCGTGGGGGATCGGGGAACACCGGGGAGCTGTTTTTT

cdr3_length: 13
d_call: .
clone_size: .
j_call: TRBJ2-7
v_call: TRBV28
cdr3_aa: CASSLGPSYEQYF
cdr3_nt: TGTGCCAGCAGTTTGGGGCCCTCCTACGAGCAGTACTTC

cdr3_length: 14
d_call: .
clone_size: .
j_call: TRBJ2-1
v_call: TRBV6-4
cdr3_aa: CASSDVGGYNEQFF
cdr3_nt: TGTGCCAGCAGTGACGTCGGGGGATACAATGAGCAGTTCTTC

cdr3_length: 14
d_call: TRBD2
clone_size: .
j_call: TRBJ2-5
v_call: TRBV28
cdr3_aa: CASMLAGGRETQYF
cdr3_nt: TGTGCCAGCATGCTAGCGGGAGGGCGCGAGACCCAGTACTTC

cdr3_length: 14
d_call: .
clone_size: .
j_call: TRBJ2-6
v_call: TRBV27
cdr3_aa: CASSSETGANVLTF
cdr3_nt: TGTGCCAGCAGTTCCGAGACTGGGGCCAACGTCCTGACTTTC

cdr3_length: 15
d_call: TRBD1
clone_size: once
j_call: TRBJ1-5
v_call: TRBV5-6
cdr3_aa: CASSSQGLGNQPQHF
cdr3_nt: TGTGCCAGCAGCTCACAGGGGTTAGGCAATCAGCCCCAGCATTTT